This TCR beta chain originates from a study of cytotoxic CD8 clonotypes in ibrutinib-treated CLL. Study-wide context: Across samples, productive templates numbered a few hundred thousand and productive rearrangements reached approximately 100,000 on average.

Remarks on this clone: Its specificity is not known.

Losses at the gene ends were 2 bases for V and 4 bases for J; bases not matched to a gene: 3. CDR1 and CDR2 (germline): MDHEN, SYDVKM. This CDR3 spans 15 amino acids. Library input was about 2 micrograms of DNA from cryopreserved PBMCs. Repertoires were generated with immunoSEQ multiplex PCR, while TCRdb's copy carries only in-frame clones and drops some. Among tens of thousands of clones listed, roughly 83% were seen once. Whole-study results and caveats: Few clonotypes were public, and these shrank or held steady under treatment. Clonality increased at ibrutinib response and stayed stable in sustained remission. At progression, however, it fell back toward baseline.

Sequences were derived from PBMCs, sampled after 24 months of ibrutinib treatment. This sequence was found in a human donor with chronic lymphocytic leukemia. J is TRBJ2-2 and V is TRBV28; 8 nucleotides line up with TRBD2. CDR3 in DNA: TGTGCCAGCAGTTTAGCGGGAGGAAGCACCGGGGAGCTGTTTTTT. Residues: CASSLAGGSTGELFF.